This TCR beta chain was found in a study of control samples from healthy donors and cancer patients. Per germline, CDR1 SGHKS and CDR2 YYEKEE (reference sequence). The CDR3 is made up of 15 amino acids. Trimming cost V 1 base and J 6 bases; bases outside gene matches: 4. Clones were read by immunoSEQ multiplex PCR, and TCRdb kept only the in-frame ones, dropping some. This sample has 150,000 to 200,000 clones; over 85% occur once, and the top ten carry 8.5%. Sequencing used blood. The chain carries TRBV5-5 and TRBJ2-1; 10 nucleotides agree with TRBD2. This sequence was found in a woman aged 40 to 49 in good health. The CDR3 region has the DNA TGTGCCAGCAGCTTGTTAACTAGCGGGGTCAATGAGCAGTTCTTC. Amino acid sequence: CASSLLTSGVNEQFF.